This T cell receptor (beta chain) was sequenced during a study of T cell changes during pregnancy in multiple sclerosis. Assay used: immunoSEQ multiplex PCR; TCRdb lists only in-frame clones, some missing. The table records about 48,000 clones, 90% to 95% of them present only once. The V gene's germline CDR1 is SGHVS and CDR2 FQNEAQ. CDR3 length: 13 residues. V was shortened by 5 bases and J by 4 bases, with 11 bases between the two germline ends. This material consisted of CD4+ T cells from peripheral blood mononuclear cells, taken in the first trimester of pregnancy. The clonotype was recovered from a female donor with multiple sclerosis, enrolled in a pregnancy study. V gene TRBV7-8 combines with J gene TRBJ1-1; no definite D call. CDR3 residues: CASSPREGTEAFF. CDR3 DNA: TGTGCCAGCAGCCCCAGAGAGGGCACTGAAGCTTTCTTT.